The source of this TCR beta chain is a study of control samples from healthy donors and cancer patients. The repertoire was sequenced with immunoSEQ multiplex PCR; TCRdb's copy has only in-frame clones and lacks some. Of about 31,000 clones listed, 94% were seen once; the top ten hold under 7%. This clone was observed once. The CDR3 spans 13 residues. Between the trimmed V and J ends, which lost 0 bases and 0 bases, there was a span of 2 bases. Per germline, CDR1 LGHDT and CDR2 YNNKEL (reference sequence). The clonotype was recovered from a man aged 55 to 70 in good health. Sequencing was done on a sample of blood. The chain uses TRBV3-1 (or the pseudogene TRBV3-2) and TRBJ1-1; D call uncertain. The CDR3 sequence is CASSQELNTEAFF. The CDR3 bases are TGTGCCAGCAGCCAAGAGTTGAACACTGAAGCTTTCTTT.